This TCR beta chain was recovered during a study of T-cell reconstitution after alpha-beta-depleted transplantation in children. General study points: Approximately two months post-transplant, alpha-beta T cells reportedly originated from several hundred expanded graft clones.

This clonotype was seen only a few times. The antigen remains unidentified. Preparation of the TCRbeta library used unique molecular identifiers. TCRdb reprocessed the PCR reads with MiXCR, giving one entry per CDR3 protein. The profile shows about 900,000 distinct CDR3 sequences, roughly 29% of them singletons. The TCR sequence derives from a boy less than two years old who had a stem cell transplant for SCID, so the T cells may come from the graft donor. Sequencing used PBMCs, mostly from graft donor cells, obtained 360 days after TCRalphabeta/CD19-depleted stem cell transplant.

CDR3 sequence (DNA): TGCAGTGCTAGAGATCTAACAAAGACAAACACTGAAGCTTTCTTT. As protein: CSARDLTKTNTEAFF. V gene TRBV20-1 combines with J gene TRBJ1-1; D is uncertain. Between the trimmed V and J ends, which lost 0 bases and 2 bases, there was a span of 13 bases. The germline V gene has CDR1 DFQATT and CDR2 SNEGSKA (reference sequence). This CDR3 contains 15 residues.